Listed below are T cell receptor beta chains from one sample, sequenced in a study of blood T cells in healthy people across ages. TCRdb re-called the 5' RACE reads through MiXCR, storing one row per CDR3 protein. The sample has just under 550,000 distinct CDR3 sequences; 24% are singletons. This sample was shared with a second study, whose subject was T cells of mothers and their children.

The sample consisted of blood. These receptors came from a boy younger than 18 in good health. CDR3s include the opening cysteine and the closing phenylalanine or tryptophan. The order of the fields is V gene, D gene, J gene, clone size, CDR3 protein, CDR3 DNA. The D gene is left open where the match is weak. Not all rows give a size; the values are once, few, many and, for expanded clones, a class.

v_gene: TRBV6-2/TRBV6-3
d_gene: -
j_gene: TRBJ2-4
abundance: few
CDR3aa: CASTEEAKGRAKNIQYF
CDR3nt: TGTGCCAGCACGGAAGAGGCCAAAGGGAGAGCCAAAAACATTCAGTACTTC

v_gene: TRBV20-1
d_gene: -
j_gene: TRBJ2-7
abundance: few
CDR3aa: CSASSGSTYEQYF
CDR3nt: TGCAGTGCTAGTTCAGGCTCGACCTACGAGCAGTACTTC

v_gene: TRBV20-1
d_gene: TRBD1
j_gene: TRBJ2-5
abundance: -
CDR3aa: CSARPTGQGGRETQYF
CDR3nt: TGCAGTGCTCGACCCACGGGACAGGGAGGCCGGGAGACCCAGTACTTC

v_gene: TRBV3-1
d_gene: TRBD2
j_gene: TRBJ2-2
abundance: few
CDR3aa: CASSLTTSGWNTGELFF
CDR3nt: TGTGCCAGCAGCCTGACTACTAGCGGGTGGAACACCGGGGAGCTGTTTTTT

v_gene: TRBV14
d_gene: -
j_gene: TRBJ2-3
abundance: -
CDR3aa: CASSQDRGSFTDTQYF
CDR3nt: TGTGCCAGCAGCCAAGATCGAGGGTCATTCACAGATACGCAGTATTTT

v_gene: TRBV14
d_gene: -
j_gene: TRBJ2-7
abundance: -
CDR3aa: CASSLQRNGGFSYEQYF
CDR3nt: TGTGCCAGCAGCTTACAAAGAAATGGGGGTTTTTCCTACGAGCAGTACTTC

v_gene: TRBV2
d_gene: TRBD1
j_gene: TRBJ1-4
abundance: -
CDR3aa: CASSQSRTGREKLFF
CDR3nt: TGTGCCAGCAGTCAATCCCGGACAGGGCGGGAAAAACTGTTTTTT

v_gene: TRBV12-5
d_gene: TRBD1
j_gene: TRBJ1-1
abundance: few
CDR3aa: CASGHWTGAPEAFF
CDR3nt: TGTGCTAGTGGACACTGGACAGGGGCCCCCGAAGCTTTCTTT

v_gene: TRBV28
d_gene: -
j_gene: TRBJ2-3
abundance: -
CDR3aa: CASSFTLATDTQYF
CDR3nt: TGTGCCAGCAGTTTTACCCTAGCCACAGATACGCAGTATTTT

v_gene: TRBV3-1
d_gene: -
j_gene: TRBJ2-5
abundance: -
CDR3aa: CASSQRGQGPQETQYF
CDR3nt: TGTGCCAGCAGCCAAAGGGGCCAGGGGCCCCAAGAGACCCAGTACTTC

v_gene: TRBV7-8
d_gene: -
j_gene: TRBJ2-7
abundance: -
CDR3aa: CASSLGPHKGEQYF
CDR3nt: TGTGCCAGCAGCTTAGGCCCGCATAAGGGGGAGCAGTACTTC